This section outlines one T cell receptor (beta chain) sequence together with its context. Its antigen is still unknown. The input lacks base qualities; no much larger clone sits a single base away. Trimming costs V 5 bases and J 9 bases, and their ends lie 17 bases apart. Reading from cysteine to phenylalanine, the CDR3 counts 15 amino acids. Left in the record is the CDR3 DNA by itself, 45 bases read in frame from the first base. CDR1 and CDR2 are drawn from the germline V gene (reference sequence): LNHDA, SQIVND. Participants in the prospective study were enrolled through a virtual design, were aged roughly 18 to 100 years, and lived in about two dozen United States geographic areas. In the prospective study, participants were assigned to cohorts based on the clinical history participants reported in a screening survey and a study questionnaire. Recovered participants in ImmuneRACE Cohort 3 were defined as having two consecutive negative NP/OP PCR tests, clearance from a healthcare professional, or resolution of symptoms. Each participant in the prospective study had whole blood, serum and a nasopharyngeal or oropharyngeal swab collected by mobile phlebotomists. Participants in the prospective study had the option to provide additional blood draws and questionnaires over an approximately 2-month period. Before DNA extraction, blood samples from the prospective study were shipped at room temperature or frozen.

TCRbeta CDR3 regions were amplified from genomic DNA by means of the immunoSEQ Assay, a bias-controlled multiplex PCR. As for the original processing: Within the assay, amplification of reference gene primers was used to estimate how many nucleated cells each sample contained. To quantify the absolute abundance of each unique TCRbeta CDR3 rearrangement, sequence reads were collapsed and filtered. For each sample, productive Simpson clonality was calculated as the square root of Simpson's diversity index across productive rearrangements. TCRdb carries this immuneACCESS record with in-frame sequences only. Its versions omit some clonotypes, under half of them owing to an unresolved V gene in the studies checked, with the rest unexplained. Clone size and V and J calls were adopted from that table, with D and trimming inferred from the DNA. The sample table contains 130,000 to 150,000 clones; only one count was recorded for 70% to 85% of them. The ten biggest clones cover roughly 9.2% of the sample.

This sample was taken from a study of blood T cell repertoires in COVID-19 (dated by TCRdb to 2018 to 2021). For context, the study as a whole: Samples covering the acute and convalescent phases of COVID-19 were provided by collaborators in the United States, Italy and Spain. The repertoires were released in a freely available public database intended as a resource for research on the immune response to SARS-CoV-2. The material from the prospective study consisted of cDNA or gDNA derived from T cells, B-cell-depleted T cells, or PBMCs. Where available, HLA class I and class II types were taken from metadata supplied by the sample provider and were not determined by assay-based typing. Samples were obtained from the ongoing ImmuneRACE study (first 160 participants) and from over 1,000 subjects provided by 6 global collaborators. Sample metadata almost always included a de-identified subject ID, COVID-19 status, age in years and sex. Subjects who had been exposed to COVID-19, were actively infected with it, or had recovered from it provided the deeply sampled blood TCRbeta repertoires that made up the dataset. What the research found in general, with its limitations: The quantity of clinical and demographic metadata differed by source and by participant and was supplied without curation.

The TCR originated in a man aged 50-59 years who had recovered from COVID-19. Sequencing input: PBMCs or T cells enriched from blood (not recorded which). The chain joins TRBV19 to TRBJ1-6; D gene: possibly TRBD1, on 5 matching bases. The DNA sequence is as follows: TGTGCCAGTAGTGCTCAGACAGTTGTTTTTTCACCCCTCCACTTT. It specifies CASSAQTVVFSPLHF.